This T cell receptor beta chain was captured in a study of human T cells and chemical hapten exposure. About the research overall: TCR yields differed between samples (mainly from small differences in pooled library volume).

Per the study methods: A per-sample median of about 95,000 TCRs was observed, with counts ranging from roughly 20,000 to 750,000. TCRdb fed the RACE reads into MiXCR, producing one record per CDR3 protein. These V and J calls rely on TCRdb rather than the paper's analysis. Of tens of thousands of distinct CDR3 sequences in the sample, around 9.5% were seen once. Germline assignment: CDR1 MDHEN and CDR2 SYDVKM. The CDR3 runs 17 residues. Unmatched junction bases numbered 12, after V lost 8 bases and J lost 4 bases. The time point here: patch test 1, 2 weeks after DPC sensitization. The treatment: therapeutic diphenylcyclopropenone sensitization with weekly scalp DPC.

The material sequenced was whole blood, taken in connection with sensitization to the hapten diphenylcyclopropenone (DPC). The rearrangement uses TRBV28 and TRBJ2-6; 9 bases are a match to TRBD1. The sequence came from a woman in her thirties or forties with alopecia areata. Some clones in this sample may be carry-over from other donors' samples. CDR3 loop: CASSTGTGIFGANVLTF. The CDR3, as DNA: TGTGCCAGCTCGACCGGGACAGGGATTTTCGGGGCCAACGTCCTGACTTTC. Combining the CDR3 with reference TRBV28 and TRBJ2-6 gives the whole variable domain DVKVTQSSRYLVKRTGEKVFLECVQDMDHENMFWYRQDPGLGLRLIYFSYDVKMKEKGDIPEGYSVSREKKERFSLILESASTNQTSMYLCASSTGTGIFGANVLTFGAGSRLTVL.